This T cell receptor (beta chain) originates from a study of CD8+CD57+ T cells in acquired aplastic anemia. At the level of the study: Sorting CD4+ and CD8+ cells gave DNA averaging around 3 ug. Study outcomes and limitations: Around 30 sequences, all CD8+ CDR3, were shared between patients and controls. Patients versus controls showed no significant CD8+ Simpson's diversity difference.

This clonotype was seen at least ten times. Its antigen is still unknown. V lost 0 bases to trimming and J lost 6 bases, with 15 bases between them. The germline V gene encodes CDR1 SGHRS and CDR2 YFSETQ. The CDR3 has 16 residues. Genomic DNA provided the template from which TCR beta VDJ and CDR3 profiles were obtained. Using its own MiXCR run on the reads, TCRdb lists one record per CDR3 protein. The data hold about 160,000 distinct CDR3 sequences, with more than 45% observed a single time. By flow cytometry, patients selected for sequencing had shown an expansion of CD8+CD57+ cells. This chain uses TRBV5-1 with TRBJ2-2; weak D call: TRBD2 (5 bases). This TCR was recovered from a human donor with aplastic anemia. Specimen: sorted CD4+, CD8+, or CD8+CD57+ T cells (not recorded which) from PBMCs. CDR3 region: CASSLAGPAGAGELFF. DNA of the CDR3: TGCGCCAGCAGCTTGGCCGGTCCAGCCGGGGCCGGGGAGCTGTTTTTT.